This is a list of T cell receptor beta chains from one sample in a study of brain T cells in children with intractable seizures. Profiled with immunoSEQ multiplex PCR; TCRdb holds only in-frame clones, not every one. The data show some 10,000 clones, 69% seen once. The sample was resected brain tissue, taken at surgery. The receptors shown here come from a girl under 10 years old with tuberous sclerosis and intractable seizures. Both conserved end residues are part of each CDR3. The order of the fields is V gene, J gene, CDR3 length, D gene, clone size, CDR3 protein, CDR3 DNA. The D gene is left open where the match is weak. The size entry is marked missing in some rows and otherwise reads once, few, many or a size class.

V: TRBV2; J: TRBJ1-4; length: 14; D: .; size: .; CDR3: CASRGKTTNEKLFF; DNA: TGTGCCAGCAGGGGAAAAACAACTAATGAAAAACTGTTTTTT
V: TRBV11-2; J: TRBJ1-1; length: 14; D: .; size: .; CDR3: CASSLDGWETEAFF; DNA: TGTGCCAGCAGCTTAGATGGATGGGAAACTGAAGCTTTCTTT
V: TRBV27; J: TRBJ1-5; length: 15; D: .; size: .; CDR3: CASSSMGIPNQPQHF; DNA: TGTGCCAGCAGCTCGATGGGCATTCCCAATCAGCCCCAGCATTTT
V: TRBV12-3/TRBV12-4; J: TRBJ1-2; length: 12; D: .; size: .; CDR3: CASSFGTYGYTF; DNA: TGTGCCAGCAGTTTTGGGACTTATGGCTACACCTTC
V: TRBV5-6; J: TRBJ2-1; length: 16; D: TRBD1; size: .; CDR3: CASSFRTGEVYNEQFF; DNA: TGTGCCAGCAGTTTTCGGACAGGGGAAGTTTACAATGAGCAGTTCTTC
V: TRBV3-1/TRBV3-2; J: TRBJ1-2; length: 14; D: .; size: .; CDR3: CASSQDGRGPGYTF; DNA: TGTGCCAGCAGCCAAGATGGGCGGGGGCCTGGCTACACCTTC
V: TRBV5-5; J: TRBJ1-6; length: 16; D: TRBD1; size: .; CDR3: CASSLGTGTANSPLHF; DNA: TGTGCCAGCAGCTTGGGGACAGGGACGGCCAATTCACCCCTCCACTTT
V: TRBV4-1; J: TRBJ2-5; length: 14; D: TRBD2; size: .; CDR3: CASSLGSGEETQYF; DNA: TGCGCCAGCAGCCTAGGTAGCGGGGAAGAGACCCAGTACTTC
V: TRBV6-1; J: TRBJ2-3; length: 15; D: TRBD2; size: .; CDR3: CASSEWGGSTDTQYF; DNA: TGTGCCAGCAGTGAATGGGGGGGGAGTACAGATACGCAGTATTTT
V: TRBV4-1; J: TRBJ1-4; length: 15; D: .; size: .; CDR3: CASSQEPVFNEKLFF; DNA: TGCGCCAGCAGCCAAGAACCGGTCTTCAATGAAAAACTGTTTTTT
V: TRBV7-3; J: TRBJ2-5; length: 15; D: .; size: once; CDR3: CASSLMGTLVETQYF; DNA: TGTGCCAGCAGCTTAATGGGGACGCTGGTGGAGACCCAGTACTTC
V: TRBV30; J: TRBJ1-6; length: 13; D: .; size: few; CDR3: CAWETQYNSPLHF; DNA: TGTGCCTGGGAGACCCAATATAATTCACCCCTCCACTTT
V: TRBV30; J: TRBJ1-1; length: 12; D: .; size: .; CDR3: CAWSVGGTEAFF; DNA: TGTGCCTGGAGTGTAGGTGGGACTGAAGCTTTCTTT
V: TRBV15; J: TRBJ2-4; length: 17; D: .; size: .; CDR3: CATSRDGVFSGANIQYF; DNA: TGTGCCACCAGCAGAGATGGTGTCTTTTCAGGGGCAAACATTCAGTACTTC
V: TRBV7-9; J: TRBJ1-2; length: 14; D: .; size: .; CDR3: CASSPEGGSYGYTF; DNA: TGTGCCAGCAGCCCGGAAGGGGGGTCTTATGGCTACACCTTC
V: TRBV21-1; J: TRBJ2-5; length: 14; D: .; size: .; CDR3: CASSKGRLQETQYF; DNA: TGTGCCAGCAGCAAAGGACGATTGCAAGAGACCCAGTACTTC
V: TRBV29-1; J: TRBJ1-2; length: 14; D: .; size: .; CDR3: CSATTGLMNYGYTF; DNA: TGCAGCGCCACTACAGGGCTCATGAACTATGGCTACACCTTC
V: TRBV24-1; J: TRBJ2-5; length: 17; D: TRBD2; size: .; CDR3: CATSDDRTSGGAETQYF; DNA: TGTGCCACCAGTGACGATCGGACTAGCGGGGGGGCAGAGACCCAGTACTTC
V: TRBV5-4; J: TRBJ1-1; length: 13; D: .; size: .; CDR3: CASSPGGSTEAFF; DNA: TGTGCCAGCAGCCCTGGGGGGAGCACTGAAGCTTTCTTT